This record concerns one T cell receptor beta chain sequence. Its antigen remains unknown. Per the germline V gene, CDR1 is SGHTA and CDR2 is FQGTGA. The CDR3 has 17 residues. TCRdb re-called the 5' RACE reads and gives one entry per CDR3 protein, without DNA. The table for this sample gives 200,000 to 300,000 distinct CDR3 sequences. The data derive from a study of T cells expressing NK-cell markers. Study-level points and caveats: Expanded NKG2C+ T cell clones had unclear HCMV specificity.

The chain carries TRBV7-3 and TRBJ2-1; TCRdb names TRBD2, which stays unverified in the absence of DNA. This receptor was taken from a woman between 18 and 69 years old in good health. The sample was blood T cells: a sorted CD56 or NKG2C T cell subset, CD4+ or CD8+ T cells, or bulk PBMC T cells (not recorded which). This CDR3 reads CASSLTLGLAGSGEQFF.